Following are 17 T cell receptor beta chains from one sample sequenced in a study of blood T cell repertoires in COVID-19. Libraries were prepared by immunoSEQ multiplex PCR; TCRdb keeps only in-frame clonotypes and omits some of them. The sample includes about 180,000 clones, around 83% seen only once; the top ten take more than 5%. The material sequenced was PBMCs or T cells enriched from blood (not recorded which). These TCRs come from a middle-aged man who had recovered from COVID-19.

J is TRBJ2-3 and V is TRBV2, with D possibly matching TRBD1 (6 bases). With 7 bases removed from V and 2 bases from J, the gap between germline ends came to 16 bases. The germline gives CDR1 SNHLY, CDR2 FYNNEI. CDR3 length: 15 residues. The CDR3 sequence is CASKWQGTPTDTQYF. The CDR3 bases are TGTGCCAGCAAATGGCAGGGGACCCCCACAGATACGCAGTATTTT.

The J gene is TRBJ2-3, the V gene TRBV7-9; no clear D. Germline V gene lookup returns CDR1 SEHNR and CDR2 FQNEAQ (reference sequence). The CDR3 sequence is 14 residues long. The V gene lost 11 bases and the J gene lost 0 bases, with 15 bases spanning the gap. The CDR3 reads CACRVAASTDTQYF. CDR3 sequence (DNA): TGTGCCTGCCGGGTGGCAGCTAGCACAGATACGCAGTATTTT.

This chain joins TRBV4-2 and TRBJ1-1, with TRBD1 matching 10 bases. Germline V gene lookup returns CDR1 LGHNA and CDR2 YNFKEQ. The CDR3 consists of 17 residues. The V and J ends lost 1 base and 4 bases, in that order; junction bases with no gene match: 9. This CDR3 is CASSQGGGQGGPTEAFF. The CDR3 nucleotides read TGTGCCAGCAGCCAAGGTGGCGGACAGGGGGGTCCCACTGAAGCTTTCTTT.

This clone has a handful of counts. The chain combines TRBV6-5 with TRBJ2-3; weak D call: TRBD2 (6 bases). The germline V and J ends were trimmed by 1 base and 1 base, with 9 bases remaining between them. Per germline, CDR1 MNHEY and CDR2 SVGAGI. CDR3 length: 15 amino acids. The CDR3 DNA is TGTGCCAGCAGTTACTGGGGGGAACGCACAGATACGCAGTATTTT. It is translated as CASSYWGERTDTQYF.

The chain is built from TRBV20-1 and TRBJ2-7, with a possible D match to TRBD2 (6 bases). The V gene's germline CDR1 is DFQATT and CDR2 SNEGSKA (reference sequence). The CDR3 is 11 residues long. The V and J ends lost 6 bases and 4 bases respectively, with 10 bases between them. Written as DNA, the CDR3 is TGCAGTGCCGCACGGGAGTACGAGCAGTACTTC. This gives the protein CSAAREYEQYF.

The V call is TRBV7-8, the J call TRBJ1-5; possible D gene TRBD1, 5 bases. The CDR3 length is 16 residues. Germline CDR1 SGHVS, CDR2 FQNEAQ. Trimming left V 0 bases short and J 6 bases short, with 15 bases between. The CDR3, as DNA: TGTGCCAGCAGCTTAGCGACGGCAGGGAATTTTCAGCCCCAGCATTTT. The encoded protein is CASSLATAGNFQPQHF.

This clone was seen only once. CDR3 amino acids: CASSPPTGGGPYEQYF. The CDR3 bases are TGTGCCAGCTCACCCCCGACAGGGGGCGGACCCTACGAGCAGTACTTC. This chain joins TRBV18 and TRBJ2-7; TRBD1 agrees at 10 bases. J lost 2 bases, V lost 3 bases, and 7 bases had no gene match. CDR1 is KGHSH, CDR2 LQKENI, per germline. This CDR3 comprises 16 residues.

V is TRBV6-4 and J is TRBJ1-5; weak D call: TRBD1 (6 bases). The CDR3 is 15 amino acids. Germline assignment: CDR1 MRHNA and CDR2 SNTAGT. V gave up 7 bases and J gave up 9 bases, with 22 bases separating them. CDR3 nucleotide sequence: TGTGCCAGCATTGTCTTTCGCAGGGGCCCCTTGCCCCAGCATTTT. The encoded protein is CASIVFRRGPLPQHF.

The chain links TRBV27 to TRBJ2-7; perhaps TRBD2 as D (6 bases). Per germline, CDR1 MNHEY and CDR2 SMNVEV (reference sequence). This CDR3 spans 14 amino acids. V gave up 7 bases and J gave up 2 bases, with 15 bases separating them. The CDR3, as DNA: TGTGCCAGCACCCCTAGGCGGGGCCCCTACGAGCAGTACTTC. Residues: CASTPRRGPYEQYF.

Details on this clone: The junction shows a germline mismatch at one end, possibly a read error. The rearrangement uses TRBV6-5 and TRBJ2-2; D may be TRBD1 (5 bases). The CDR3 is 14 residues long. Per germline, CDR1 MNHEY and CDR2 SVGAGI. CDR3 DNA: TGTGCCAGCACTTACAGGCAGGCGTACGGGGAGCTGTTTTTT. The encoded protein is CASTYRQAYGELFF.

The V gene is TRBV2, the J gene TRBJ2-6; D gene uncertain. The CDR3 covers 15 residues. V was clipped by 6 bases and J by 4 bases, with 13 bases between them. The germline V gene encodes CDR1 SNHLY and CDR2 FYNNEI. The CDR3 nucleotides are TGTGCCAGCAGCGCTGACTTCACCGGGGCCAACGTCCTGACTTTC. This codes for CASSADFTGANVLTF.

The chain links TRBV4-1 to TRBJ1-1, with 7 bases that match TRBD1. Germline V gene lookup returns CDR1 MGHRA and CDR2 YSYEKL. CDR3 length: 15 residues. V was pared by 4 bases and J by 2 bases, with 7 bases of the junction left unmatched. In DNA, the CDR3 is TGCGCCAGCAGCCTTCTACAGGGGATCAACACTGAAGCTTTCTTT. As protein: CASSLLQGINTEAFF.

The chain joins TRBV4-1 to TRBJ1-1; D gene ambiguous. The CDR3 spans 14 residues. The V gene's germline CDR1 is MGHRA and CDR2 YSYEKL. Trimming removed 2 bases from V and 0 bases from J, with 7 bases in between. This CDR3 is CASSQSRMNTEAFF. DNA for the CDR3: TGCGCCAGCAGCCAATCCAGGATGAACACTGAAGCTTTCTTT.

This chain connects TRBV13 to TRBJ2-2, with unresolved D. The germline CDR1 and CDR2 sequences are PRHDT and FYEKMQ (reference sequence). Trimming left V 3 bases short and J 6 bases short, with 14 bases between. The CDR3 contains 15 residues. CDR3 DNA sequence: TGTGCCAGCAGCTTCACAGACCTTTACGCCGGGGAGCTGTTTTTT. This gives the protein CASSFTDLYAGELFF.

The genes are TRBV3-1 (or the pseudogene TRBV3-2) and TRBJ2-3, with a weak D call TRBD1 (5 bases). V shed 3 bases and J shed 4 bases, with 8 bases lying between them. Germline V lookup: CDR1 LGHDT, CDR2 YNNKEL (reference sequence). The CDR3 is made up of 13 amino acids. CDR3 sequence: CASSHGRADTQYF. In DNA form, the CDR3 reads TGTGCCAGCAGCCATGGCAGGGCAGATACGCAGTATTTT.

V and J are TRBV30 and TRBJ1-4; no clear D. The CDR3 length is 14 residues. The germline gives CDR1 GTSNPN, CDR2 SVGIG (reference sequence). Trimming removed 7 bases at V and 3 bases at J, with 15 bases between. CDR3 sequence reads: CALVKLIPNEKLFF. Here the CDR3 DNA reads TGTGCCTTGGTCAAGCTGATTCCTAATGAAAAACTGTTTTTT. Supplemented by reference TRBV30 and TRBJ1-4, the full variable domain reads SQTIHQWPATLVQPVGSPLSLECTVEGTSNPNLYWYRQAAGRGLQLLFYSVGIGQISSEVPQNLSASRPQDRQFILSSKKLLLSDSGFYLCALVKLIPNEKLFFGSGTQLSVL.

J is TRBJ1-4 and V is TRBV23-1; no definite D call. Being an ORF, TRBV23-1 has a function that is uncertain. Trimming cost V 2 bases and J 0 bases, with 7 bases left between them. The length of the CDR3 is 15 residues. CDR3 region: CASSQGGSTNEKLFF. The CDR3 DNA is TGCGCCAGCAGTCAAGGAGGATCAACTAATGAAAAACTGTTTTTT.